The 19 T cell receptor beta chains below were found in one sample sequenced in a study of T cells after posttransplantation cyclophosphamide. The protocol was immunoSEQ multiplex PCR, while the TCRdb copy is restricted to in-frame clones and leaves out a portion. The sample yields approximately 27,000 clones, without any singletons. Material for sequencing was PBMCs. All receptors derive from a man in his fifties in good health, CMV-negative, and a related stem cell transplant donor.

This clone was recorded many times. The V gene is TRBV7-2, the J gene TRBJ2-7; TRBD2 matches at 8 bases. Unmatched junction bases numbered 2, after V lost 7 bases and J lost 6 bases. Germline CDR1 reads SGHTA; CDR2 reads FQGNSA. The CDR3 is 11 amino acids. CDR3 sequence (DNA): TGTGCCAGCACTCGGGAGGGCGAGCAGTACTTC. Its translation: CASTREGEQYF.

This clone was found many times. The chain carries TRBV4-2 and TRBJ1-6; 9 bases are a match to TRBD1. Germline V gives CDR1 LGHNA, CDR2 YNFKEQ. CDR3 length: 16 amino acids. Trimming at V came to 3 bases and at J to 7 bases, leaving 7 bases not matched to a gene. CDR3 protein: CASSHLGTGSNSPLHF. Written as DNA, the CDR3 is TGTGCCAGCAGCCACCTAGGGACAGGGAGCAATTCACCCCTCCACTTT.

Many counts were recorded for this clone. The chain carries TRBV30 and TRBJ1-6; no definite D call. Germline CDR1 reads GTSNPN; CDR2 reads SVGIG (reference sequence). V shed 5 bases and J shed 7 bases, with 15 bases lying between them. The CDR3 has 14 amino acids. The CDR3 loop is CAWGVRVRNSPLHF. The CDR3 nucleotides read TGTGCCTGGGGAGTGCGGGTTCGGAATTCACCCCTCCACTTT.

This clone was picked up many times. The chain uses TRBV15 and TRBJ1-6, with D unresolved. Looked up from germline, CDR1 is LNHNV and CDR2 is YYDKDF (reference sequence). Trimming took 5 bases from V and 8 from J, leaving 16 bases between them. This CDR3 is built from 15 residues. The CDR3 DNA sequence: TGTGCCACCAGCCCCCTGACTTCCGACCATTCACCCCTCCACTTT. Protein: CATSPLTSDHSPLHF.

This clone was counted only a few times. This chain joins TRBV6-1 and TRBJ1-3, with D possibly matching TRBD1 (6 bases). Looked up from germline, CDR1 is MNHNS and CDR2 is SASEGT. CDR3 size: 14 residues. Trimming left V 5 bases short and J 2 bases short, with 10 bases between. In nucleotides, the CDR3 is TGTGCCAGCAGTTCCGACAGGACTGGAAACACCATATATTTT. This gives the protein CASSSDRTGNTIYF.

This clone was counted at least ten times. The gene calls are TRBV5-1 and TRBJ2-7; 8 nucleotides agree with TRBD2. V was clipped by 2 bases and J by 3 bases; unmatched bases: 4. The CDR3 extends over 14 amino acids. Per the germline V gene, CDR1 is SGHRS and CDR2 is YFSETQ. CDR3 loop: CASSLSGTSYEQYF. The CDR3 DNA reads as TGCGCCAGCAGCTTATCCGGGACTAGCTACGAGCAGTACTTC.

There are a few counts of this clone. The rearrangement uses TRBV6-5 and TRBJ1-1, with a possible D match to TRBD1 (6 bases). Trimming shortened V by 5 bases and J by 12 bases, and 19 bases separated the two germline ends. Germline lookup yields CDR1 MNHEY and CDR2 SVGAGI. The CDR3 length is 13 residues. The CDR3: CASSESTGKVPFF. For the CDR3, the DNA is TGTGCCAGCAGTGAATCCACAGGGAAAGTACCTTTCTTT.

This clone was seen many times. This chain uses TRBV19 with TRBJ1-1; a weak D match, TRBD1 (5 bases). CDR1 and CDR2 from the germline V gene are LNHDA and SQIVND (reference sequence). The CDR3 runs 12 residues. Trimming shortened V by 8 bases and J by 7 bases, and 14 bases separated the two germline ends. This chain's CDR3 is CASEDRSYEAFF. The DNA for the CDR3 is TGTGCCAGTGAAGACAGATCCTATGAAGCTTTCTTT. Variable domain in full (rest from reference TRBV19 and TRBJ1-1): DGGITQSPKYLFRKEGQNVTLSCEQNLNHDAMYWYRQDPGQGLRLIYYSQIVNDFQKGDIAEGYSVSREKKESFPLTVTSAQKNPTAFYLCASEDRSYEAFFGQGTRLTVV.

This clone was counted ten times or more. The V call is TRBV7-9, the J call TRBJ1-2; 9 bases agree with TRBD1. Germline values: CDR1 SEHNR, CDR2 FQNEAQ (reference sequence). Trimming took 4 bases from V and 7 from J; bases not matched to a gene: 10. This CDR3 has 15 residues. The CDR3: CASSSRQGDARGYTF. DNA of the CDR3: TGTGCCAGCAGCTCACGACAGGGGGACGCCCGTGGCTACACCTTC.

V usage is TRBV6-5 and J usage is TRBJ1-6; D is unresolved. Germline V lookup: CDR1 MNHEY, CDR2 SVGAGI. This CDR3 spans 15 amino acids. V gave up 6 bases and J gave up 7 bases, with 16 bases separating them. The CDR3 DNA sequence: TGTGCCAGCAGGTCGCAGGTCACTGGGAATTCACCCCTCCACTTT. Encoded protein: CASRSQVTGNSPLHF.

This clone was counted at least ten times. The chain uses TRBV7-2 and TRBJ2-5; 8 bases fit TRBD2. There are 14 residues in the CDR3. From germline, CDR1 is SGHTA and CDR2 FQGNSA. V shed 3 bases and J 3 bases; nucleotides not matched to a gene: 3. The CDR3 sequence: CASSLAGGEETQYF. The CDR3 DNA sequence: TGTGCCAGCAGCTTGGCGGGGGGTGAAGAGACCCAGTACTTC.

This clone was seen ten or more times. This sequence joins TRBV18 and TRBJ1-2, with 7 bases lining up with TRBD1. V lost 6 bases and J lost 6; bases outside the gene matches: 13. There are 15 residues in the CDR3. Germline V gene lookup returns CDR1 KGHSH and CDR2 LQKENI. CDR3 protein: CASSDAPQGSHGYTF. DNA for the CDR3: TGTGCCAGCTCCGACGCGCCACAGGGGTCCCATGGCTACACCTTC.

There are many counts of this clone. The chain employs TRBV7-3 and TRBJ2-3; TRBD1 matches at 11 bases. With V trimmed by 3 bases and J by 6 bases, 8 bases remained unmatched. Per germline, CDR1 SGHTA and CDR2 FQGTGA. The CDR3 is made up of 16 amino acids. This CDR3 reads CASSLGTGGISDTQYF. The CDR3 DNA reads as TGTGCCAGCAGCTTGGGGACAGGGGGTATTTCGGATACGCAGTATTTT.

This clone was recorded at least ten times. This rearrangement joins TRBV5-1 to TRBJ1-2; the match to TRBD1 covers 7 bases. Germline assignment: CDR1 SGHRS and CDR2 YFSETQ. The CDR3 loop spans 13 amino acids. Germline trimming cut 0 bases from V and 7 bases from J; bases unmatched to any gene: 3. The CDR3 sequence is CASSLDSGGGYTF. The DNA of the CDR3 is TGCGCCAGCAGCTTGGATTCAGGGGGTGGCTACACCTTC.

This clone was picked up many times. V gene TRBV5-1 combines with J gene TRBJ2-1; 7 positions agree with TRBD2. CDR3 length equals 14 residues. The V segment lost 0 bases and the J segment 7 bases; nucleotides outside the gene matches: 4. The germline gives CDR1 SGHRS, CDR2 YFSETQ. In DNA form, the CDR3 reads TGCGCCAGCAGCTTGGTACTAGCGTTAAATGAGCAGTTCTTC. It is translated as CASSLVLALNEQFF.

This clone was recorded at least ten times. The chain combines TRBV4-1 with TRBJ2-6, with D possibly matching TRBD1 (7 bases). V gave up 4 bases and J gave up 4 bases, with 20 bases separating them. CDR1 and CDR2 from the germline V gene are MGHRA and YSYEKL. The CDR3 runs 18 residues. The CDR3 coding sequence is TGCGCCAGCAGCCCAAGGGGGCAGGGACTCCCCGGGGCCAACGTCCTGACTTTC. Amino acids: CASSPRGQGLPGANVLTF.

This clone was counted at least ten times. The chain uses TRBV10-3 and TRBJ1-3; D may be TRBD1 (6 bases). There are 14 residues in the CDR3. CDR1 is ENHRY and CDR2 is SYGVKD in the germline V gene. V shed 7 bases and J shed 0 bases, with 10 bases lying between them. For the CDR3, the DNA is TGTGCCATCACCGGGACACTCTCTGGAAACACCATATATTTT. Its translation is CAITGTLSGNTIYF.

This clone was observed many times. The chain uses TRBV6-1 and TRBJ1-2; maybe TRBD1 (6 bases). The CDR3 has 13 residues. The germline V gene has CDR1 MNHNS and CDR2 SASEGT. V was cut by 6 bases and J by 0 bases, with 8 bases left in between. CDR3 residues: CASRRQANYGYTF. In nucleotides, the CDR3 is TGTGCCAGCAGACGACAGGCTAACTATGGCTACACCTTC.

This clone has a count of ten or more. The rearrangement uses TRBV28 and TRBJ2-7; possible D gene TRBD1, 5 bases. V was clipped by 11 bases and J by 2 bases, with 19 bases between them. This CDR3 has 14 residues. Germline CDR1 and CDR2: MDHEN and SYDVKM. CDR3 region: CASQGSGQAYEQYF. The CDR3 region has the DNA TGTGCCTCCCAAGGTTCCGGACAAGCCTACGAGCAGTACTTC.